These 24 T cell receptor beta chains were all obtained from the same sample, sequenced in a study of early T cells in non-severe SARS-CoV-2 infection. MiXCR was run by TCRdb on the 5' RACE reads, yielding one entry per CDR3 protein. Among 25,000 to 35,000 distinct CDR3 sequences listed, roughly 5.2% were seen once. Material: whole blood. These receptors came from an adult who was a healthcare worker with PCR-confirmed SARS-CoV-2 infection or an uninfected control (not recorded which).

The chain carries TRBV9 and TRBJ2-3, with a possible D match to TRBD2 (5 bases). Germline V gene data show CDR1 as SGDLS and CDR2 as YYNGEE. The V end was cut by 4 bases, the J end by 4 bases, with 19 bases between. This CDR3 region has 16 residues. The CDR3 nucleotides read TGTGCCAGCAGCCCCGGACTTCCCTTCGGGGCAGATACGCAGTATTTT. This encodes CASSPGLPFGADTQYF.

The rearrangement joins TRBV11-2 to TRBJ2-5, with 7 bases that match TRBD2. Germline CDR1 is SGHAT and CDR2 is FQNNGV. The CDR3 length is 14 residues. V lost 1 base and J lost 2; bases outside the gene matches: 1. Here the CDR3 reads CASSLAGGQETQYF. CDR3 in DNA: TGTGCCAGCAGCTTAGCGGGAGGACAAGAGACCCAGTACTTC.

This clonotype was detected many times. This chain connects TRBV6-2 or TRBV6-3 to TRBJ1-2, with D unresolved. CDR3 size: 13 residues. Between the trimmed V and J ends, which lost 2 bases and 2 bases, there was a span of 6 bases. Looked up from germline, CDR1 is MNHEY and CDR2 is SVGEGT. CDR3: CASSYDFNYGYTF. Here the CDR3 DNA reads TGTGCCAGCAGTTACGACTTCAACTATGGCTACACCTTC.

This clonotype was recorded many times. This chain links TRBV20-1 with TRBJ2-3; weak D call: TRBD1 (5 bases). CDR3 length: 14 amino acids. CDR1 and CDR2 from the germline V gene are DFQATT and SNEGSKA (reference sequence). V lost 1 base and J lost 5, with 13 bases in between. The CDR3 loop reads CSARAPRQLDTQYF. As DNA, the CDR3 is TGCAGTGCTAGAGCCCCACGACAGCTAGATACGCAGTATTTT.

In its sample, this clonotype was seen many times. This sequence joins TRBV2 and TRBJ1-5; 10 bases are shared with TRBD1. V dropped 7 bases and J dropped 5; count of bases not matched to a gene: 5. This CDR3 comprises 14 residues. Germline V gene sequence: CDR1 SNHLY, CDR2 FYNNEI. CDR3 loop: CASKTGTGDQPQHF. CDR3 DNA sequence: TGTGCCAGCAAAACCGGGACAGGGGATCAGCCCCAGCATTTT.

This chain joins TRBV28 and TRBJ1-2; no reliable D call. Trimming stripped 6 bases from V and 4 bases from J, with 9 bases between. This CDR3 has 12 residues. In germline, CDR1 is MDHEN, CDR2 SYDVKM. CDR3 protein: CASRPDVYGYTF. CDR3 bases: TGTGCCAGCAGACCGGATGTCTATGGCTACACCTTC.

The chain is built from TRBV7-9 and TRBJ1-2; D unresolved. V gave up 1 base and J gave up 0 bases, with 12 bases separating them. This CDR3 is built from 16 residues. Germline lookup yields CDR1 SEHNR and CDR2 FQNEAQ (reference sequence). The DNA of the CDR3 is TGTGCCAGCAGCTTAGTGTACTCGAAAACTAACTATGGCTACACCTTC. It translates to CASSLVYSKTNYGYTF. Full variable domain (rest looked up from reference TRBV7-9 and TRBJ1-2): DTGVSQNPRHKITKRGQNVTFRCDPISEHNRLYWYRQTLGQGPEFLTYFQNEAQLEKSRLLSDRFSAERPKGSFSTLEIQRTEQGDSAMYLCASSLVYSKTNYGYTFGSGTRLTVV.

This clonotype has a single count. A read error may explain this, as a much larger clone is one base away. The chain links TRBV5-5 to TRBJ2-2, with D perhaps matching TRBD2 (6 bases). V shed 2 bases and J shed 6 bases, with 14 bases lying between them. This CDR3 contains 15 residues. The germline V gene has CDR1 SGHKS and CDR2 YYEKEE (reference sequence). The CDR3 reads CASSFLTGVPGELFF. CDR3 DNA: TGTGCCAGCAGCTTCCTGACGGGAGTACCCGGGGAGCTGTTTTTT.

This clonotype was counted between two and nine times. The V gene is TRBV7-2, the J gene TRBJ2-7, with D perhaps matching TRBD2 (5 bases). The germline gives CDR1 SGHTA, CDR2 FQGNSA. CDR3 length: 14 residues. With 4 bases removed from V and 1 base from J, the gap between germline ends came to 11 bases. Here the CDR3 DNA reads TGTGCCAGCAGCTCCCCGACTACATCCTACGAGCAGTACTTC. This codes for CASSSPTTSYEQYF.

This clonotype came up a few times. The chain joins TRBV7-2 to TRBJ2-6; the D gene is possibly TRBD1 (6 bases). V gave up 0 bases and J gave up 6 bases, with 9 bases separating them. The CDR3 runs to 15 residues. The V gene's germline CDR1 is SGHTA and CDR2 FQGNSA. CDR3 nucleotide sequence: TGTGCCAGCAGCTTAGCTAACAGGGCGGCCAACGTCCTGACTTTC. Translated: CASSLANRAANVLTF.

V usage is TRBV20-1 and J usage is TRBJ1-5; D uncertain. V lost 1 base and J lost 3, with 16 bases in between. This CDR3 has 16 residues. Looked up from germline, CDR1 is DFQATT and CDR2 is SNEGSKA (reference sequence). The CDR3 region has the DNA TGCAGTGCTAGAGTTACCCCCGCCAACGACAATCAGCCCCAGCATTTT. This encodes CSARVTPANDNQPQHF.

This clonotype was observed a few times. The rearrangement joins TRBV7-8 to TRBJ1-1; D not resolved. Germline CDR1 SGHVS, CDR2 FQNEAQ. V dropped 0 bases and J dropped 4 bases, with 12 bases sitting between them. The CDR3 totals 15 residues. The CDR3 DNA reads as TGTGCCAGCAGCTTAGCGCCCCGGAGCGTCACTGAAGCTTTCTTT. This encodes CASSLAPRSVTEAFF. Full variable domain (remainder filled in from reference TRBV7-8 and TRBJ1-1): GAGVSQSPRYKVAKRGQDVALRCDPISGHVSLFWYQQALGQGPEFLTYFQNEAQLDKSGLPSDRFFAERPEGSVSTLKIQRTQQEDSAVYLCASSLAPRSVTEAFFGQGTRLTVV.

This clonotype appeared a few times. The chain is built from TRBV4-1 and TRBJ1-6, with a weak D call TRBD1 (6 bases). The CDR3 has 18 residues. CDR1 and CDR2 (germline): MGHRA, YSYEKL. Trimming took 0 bases from V and 3 from J, leaving 15 bases between them. CDR3 DNA sequence: TGCGCCAGCAGCCAAGAAGTGGGGGCCGTTAGCTATAATTCACCCCTCCACTTT. It specifies CASSQEVGAVSYNSPLHF.

This clonotype was seen repeatedly, ten times or more. The gene calls are TRBV18 and TRBJ2-7, with TRBD1 matching over 9 bases. The CDR3 totals 14 residues. Germline V gene lookup returns CDR1 KGHSH and CDR2 LQKENI. V was pared by 2 bases and J by 7 bases, with 6 bases of the junction left unmatched. DNA for the CDR3: TGTGCCAGCTCACCAACCGGGACAGGGAATGAGCAGTACTTC. This translates into CASSPTGTGNEQYF.

In its sample, this clonotype was seen many times. This sequence joins TRBV10-3 and TRBJ2-1; unclear D gene. The CDR3 has 11 residues. CDR1 is ENHRY and CDR2 is SYGVKD in the germline V gene. Trimming left V 6 bases short and J 7 bases short, with 7 bases between. The CDR3 protein is CAISLGNEQFF. The CDR3, as DNA: TGTGCCATCAGCCTCGGGAATGAGCAGTTCTTC.

This clonotype was counted many times. The chain employs TRBV18 and TRBJ2-1; 10 bases match TRBD2. This CDR3 has 18 amino acids. Germline V gene sequence: CDR1 KGHSH, CDR2 LQKENI. The V and J ends lost 5 bases and 2 bases, in that order; junction bases with no gene match: 12. CDR3 in DNA: TGTGCCAGCTCATCAGGACTGGGGCTAGCGGGGGCCTACAATGAGCAGTTCTTC. Translated, it gives CASSSGLGLAGAYNEQFF.

This clonotype has at least ten counts. The rearrangement joins TRBV6-2 or TRBV6-3 to TRBJ2-6; D ambiguous. V was shortened by 1 base and J by 0 bases, with 10 bases between the two germline ends. The V gene's germline CDR1 is MNHEY and CDR2 SVGEGT. CDR3 length: 17 residues. CDR3: CASSYWYTASGANVLTF. The CDR3 DNA reads TGTGCCAGCAGTTACTGGTATACAGCCTCTGGGGCCAACGTCCTGACTTTC.

This clonotype was observed many times. CDR3 nucleotide sequence: TGTGCCAGCCCACGGACAGGCTACACCTTC. Protein product: CASPRTGYTF. The V and J genes are TRBV21-1 and TRBJ1-2; the table's D call, TRBD1, has no DNA check behind it. TRBV21-1 is given as a pseudogene. This CDR3 has 10 amino acids.

This clonotype appeared a few times. The V gene is TRBV2, the J gene TRBJ2-1; 13 nucleotides align to TRBD2. The CDR3 runs to 15 residues. Germline assignment: CDR1 SNHLY and CDR2 FYNNEI. V shed 7 bases and J 8 bases; nucleotides not matched to a gene: 8. CDR3 DNA sequence: TGTGCCAGCAATATAGGGACTAGCGGGATCTATGAGCAGTTCTTC. Amino acid sequence: CASNIGTSGIYEQFF.

This clonotype turned up a few times. The chain employs TRBV27 and TRBJ2-7; no reliable D call. CDR3 length equals 14 residues. V was pared by 2 bases and J by 5 bases, with 13 bases between. Germline-derived CDR1 and CDR2 are MNHEY and SMNVEV (reference sequence). CDR3 nucleotides: TGTGCCAGCAGTTTACAGTTTTTTGAGCACGAGCAGTACTTC. Protein product: CASSLQFFEHEQYF.

This sequence joins TRBV2 and TRBJ2-5; TRBD1 might be the D (5 bases). V gave up 8 bases and J gave up 2 bases, with 15 bases separating them. The germline CDR1 and CDR2 sequences are SNHLY and FYNNEI. The CDR3 sequence is 14 residues long. CDR3 residues: CASRNKGIQETQYF. The CDR3 DNA reads TGTGCCAGCCGCAACAAGGGGATACAAGAGACCCAGTACTTC.

This clonotype was detected many times. The genes are TRBV6-5 and TRBJ1-6, with D maybe TRBD1 (5 bases). Trimming took off 6 bases at V and 8 bases at J, with 17 bases between the two ends. The CDR3 is 15 amino acids. Germline CDR1 reads MNHEY; CDR2 reads SVGAGI. CDR3 sequence reads: CASRVTQGSYSPLHF. DNA for the CDR3: TGTGCCAGCAGGGTCACTCAGGGAAGCTATTCACCCCTCCACTTT.

The chain employs TRBV20-1 and TRBJ1-5; 7 bases line up with TRBD1. The V and J ends lost 5 bases and 4 bases, in that order; junction bases with no gene match: 11. The CDR3 runs to 15 residues. The germline CDR1 and CDR2 sequences are DFQATT and SNEGSKA (reference sequence). CDR3 sequence: CSAQGGGRRNQPQHF. CDR3 bases: TGCAGTGCTCAAGGGGGCGGACGGAGAAATCAGCCCCAGCATTTT.

The chain has TRBV7-3 and TRBJ2-1; 7 bases are shared with TRBD1. CDR1 is SGHTA and CDR2 is FQGTGA in the germline V gene. With V trimmed by 11 bases and J by 5 bases, 6 bases remained unmatched. This CDR3 region has 12 residues. The CDR3 region is CASAQGNNEQFF. The CDR3 DNA sequence: TGTGCCTCGGCACAGGGGAACAATGAGCAGTTCTTC. Drawing the rest from reference TRBV7-3 and TRBJ2-1, the complete variable domain is GAGVSQTPSNKVTEKGKYVELRCDPISGHTALYWYRQSLGQGPEFLIYFQGTGAADDSGLPNDRFFAVRPEGSVSTLKIQRTERGDSAVYLCASAQGNNEQFFGPGTRLTVL.